The clone carrying this TCR beta chain has just a few counts. Its antigen remains unidentified. This sample is drawn from a study of regulatory T cells in long-lasting Graves disease. Notes on the study in general: Investigators studied peripheral blood only, not thyroid tissue.

Arm-PCR of CDR3 regions and iRepertoire HTBI primers were the basis on which TCR beta libraries were built. TCRdb redid the calling of the multiplex PCR reads with MiXCR, one entry per CDR3 protein. The sample lists about 460,000 distinct CDR3 sequences, around a fifth seen once, with approximately 14% in the top ten. Time point specified: persistent/refractory GD, antithyroid drugs over 5 years with positive TRAb. The TCR library was made from RNA that had been extracted from PBMCs in TRIzol. In germline, CDR1 is MNHEY, CDR2 SMNVEV (reference sequence). Trimming cost V 4 bases and J 3 bases, with 9 bases left between them. The CDR3 spans 14 residues.

Material: peripheral blood mononuclear cells (PBMCs), obtained when the disease was refractory, from a patient treated with antithyroid drugs. The rearrangement joins TRBV27 to TRBJ2-2; no firm D call. This receptor was taken from a female donor with Graves disease. The CDR3 region is CASSSVGYTGELFF. In DNA form, the CDR3 reads TGTGCCAGCAGTTCGGTGGGGTACACCGGGGAGCTGTTTTTT.